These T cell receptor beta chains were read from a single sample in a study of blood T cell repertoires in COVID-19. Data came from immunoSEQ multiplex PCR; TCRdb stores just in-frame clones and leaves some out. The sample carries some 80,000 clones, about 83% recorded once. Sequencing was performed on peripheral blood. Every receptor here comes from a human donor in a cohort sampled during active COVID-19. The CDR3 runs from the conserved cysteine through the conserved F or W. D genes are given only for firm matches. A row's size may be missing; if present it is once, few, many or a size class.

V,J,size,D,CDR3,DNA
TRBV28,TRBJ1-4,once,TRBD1,CASSSSGTGDEKLFF,TGTGCCAGCAGTTCCTCCGGGACAGGGGACGAAAAACTGTTTTTT
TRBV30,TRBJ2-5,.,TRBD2,CAWSPRGLPGGTQYF,TGTGCCTGGAGTCCCCGCGGCCTACCGGGGGGGACCCAGTACTTC
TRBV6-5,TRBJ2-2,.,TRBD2,CASGGGLQRAGELFF,TGTGCCAGCGGGGGGGGACTCCAGCGGGCCGGGGAGCTGTTTTTT
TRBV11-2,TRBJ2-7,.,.,CASSRAGVDEQYF,TGTGCCAGCAGCCGTGCCGGGGTCGACGAGCAGTACTTC
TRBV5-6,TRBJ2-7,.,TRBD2,CASSFGGKGTYEQYF,TGTGCCAGCAGCTTCGGGGGGAAGGGTACCTACGAGCAGTACTTC
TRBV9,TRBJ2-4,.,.,CASSALRGAIQYF,TGTGCCAGCAGCGCCCTGCGGGGTGCCATTCAGTACTTC
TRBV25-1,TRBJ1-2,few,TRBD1,CASIDRGGGYTF,TGTGCCAGCATCGACAGGGGAGGCGGCTACACCTTC
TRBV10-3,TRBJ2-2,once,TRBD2,CAISDLAGGTGELFF,TGTGCCATCAGTGATTTGGCGGGGGGTACTGGGGAGCTGTTTTTT
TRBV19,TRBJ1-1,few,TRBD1,CASSPGQGGRTEAFF,TGTGCCAGTAGCCCGGGACAGGGGGGAAGAACTGAAGCTTTCTTT
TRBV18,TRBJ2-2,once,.,CASASKGELFF,TGTGCCAGTGCGTCCAAGGGGGAGCTGTTTTTT
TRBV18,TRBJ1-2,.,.,CASSPETATNYGYTF,TGTGCCAGCTCACCTGAGACAGCAACCAACTATGGCTACACCTTC
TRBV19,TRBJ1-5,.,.,CASSRDFDQPQHF,TGTGCCAGTAGCAGGGACTTCGATCAGCCCCAGCATTTT
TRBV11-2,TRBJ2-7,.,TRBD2,CASSPGVGAGTDEQYF,TGTGCCAGCAGCCCTGGGGTAGGAGCGGGAACCGACGAGCAGTACTTC
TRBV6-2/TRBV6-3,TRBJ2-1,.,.,CASSYSAGQQFF,TGTGCCAGCAGTTACTCCGCGGGCCAGCAGTTCTTC
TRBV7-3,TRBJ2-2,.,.,CASSLSGLTGELFF,TGTGCCAGCAGCTTAAGTGGACTTACCGGGGAGCTGTTTTTT
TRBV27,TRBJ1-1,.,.,CASSWGRRVNTEAFF,TGTGCCAGCAGTTGGGGGCGCCGGGTGAACACTGAAGCTTTCTTT
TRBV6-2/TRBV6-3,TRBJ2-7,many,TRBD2,CASSRLAGGQVQYF,TGTGCCAGCAGTCGACTAGCGGGAGGGCAGGTGCAGTACTTC
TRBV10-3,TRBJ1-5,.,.,CAISVDSAGGKPQHF,TGTGCCATCAGTGTCGACAGCGCGGGGGGAAAGCCCCAGCATTTT
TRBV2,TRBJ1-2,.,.,CASSASRRVYGYTF,TGTGCCAGCAGTGCTTCTCGACGGGTCTATGGCTACACCTTC
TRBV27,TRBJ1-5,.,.,CASSLGENQPQHF,TGTGCCAGCAGTTTAGGTGAGAATCAGCCCCAGCATTTT
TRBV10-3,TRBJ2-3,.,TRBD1,CAISLDRVRTDTQYF,TGTGCCATCAGCTTGGACAGGGTGCGAACAGATACGCAGTATTTT
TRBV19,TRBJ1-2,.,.,CASSKRGYGYTF,TGTGCCAGTAGTAAAAGGGGTTATGGCTACACCTTC
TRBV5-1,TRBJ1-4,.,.,CASRDQGVEKLFF,TGCGCCAGCAGAGACCAGGGTGTGGAAAAACTGTTTTTT
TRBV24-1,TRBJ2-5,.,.,CATSDPRTAGETQYF,TGTGCCACCAGTGATCCCCGGACAGCTGGGGAGACCCAGTACTTC
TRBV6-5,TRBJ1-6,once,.,CASRIDSNSPLHF,TGTGCCAGCAGAATAGACAGCAATTCACCCCTCCACTTT
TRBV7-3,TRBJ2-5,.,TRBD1,CASSSTGRGETQYF,TGTGCCAGCAGCTCGACAGGGAGAGGGGAGACCCAGTACTTC
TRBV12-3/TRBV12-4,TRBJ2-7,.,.,CASWAGQSEQYF,TGTGCCAGCTGGGCCGGACAGTCCGAGCAGTACTTC
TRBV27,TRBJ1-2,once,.,CASSLRRTGIRGGYTF,TGTGCCAGCAGTTTACGGAGAACGGGGATCCGGGGTGGCTACACCTTC
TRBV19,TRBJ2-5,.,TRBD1,CASSPRGRGGQETQYF,TGTGCCAGTAGTCCCAGGGGGCGAGGGGGCCAAGAGACCCAGTACTTC
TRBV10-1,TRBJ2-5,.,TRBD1,CASSTTGAQETQYF,TGCGCCAGCAGTACTACAGGGGCCCAAGAGACCCAGTACTTC
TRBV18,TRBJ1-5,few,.,CASSLPVLNQPQHF,TGTGCCAGCTCATTACCGGTCCTCAATCAGCCCCAGCATTTT
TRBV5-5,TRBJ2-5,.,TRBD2,CASSTGLAEIGETQYF,TGTGCCAGCAGCACGGGACTAGCGGAGATAGGAGAGACCCAGTACTTC
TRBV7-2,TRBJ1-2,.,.,CASSPTGNYGYTF,TGTGCCAGCAGCCCGACGGGTAACTATGGCTACACCTTC
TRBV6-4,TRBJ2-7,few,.,CASRGGFNEQYF,TGTGCCAGCCGAGGTGGGTTCAACGAGCAGTACTTC
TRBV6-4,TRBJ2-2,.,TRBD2,CASGDQGGDTGELFF,TGTGCCAGCGGCGATCAGGGAGGGGACACCGGGGAGCTGTTTTTT
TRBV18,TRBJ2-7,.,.,CASSQQGSEQYF,TGTGCCAGCTCACAACAGGGTTCCGAGCAGTACTTC
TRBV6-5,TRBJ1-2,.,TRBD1,CATTGQGWGYTF,TGTGCCACCACAGGACAGGGGTGGGGCTACACCTTC
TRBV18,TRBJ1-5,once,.,CASSPTRVSNQPQHF,TGTGCCAGCTCACCAACCAGGGTTAGCAATCAGCCCCAGCATTTT
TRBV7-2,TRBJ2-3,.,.,CASSLARGTDTQYF,TGTGCCAGCAGCTTAGCGAGGGGCACAGATACGCAGTATTTT
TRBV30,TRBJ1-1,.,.,CAWSVLRGRTEAFF,TGTGCCTGGAGTGTCCTCCGGGGTCGGACTGAAGCTTTCTTT
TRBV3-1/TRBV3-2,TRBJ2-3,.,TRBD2,CASSHGGLGDTQYF,TGTGCCAGCAGCCACGGGGGGTTGGGTGATACGCAGTATTTT
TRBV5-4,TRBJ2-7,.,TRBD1,CASSLRDRTYEQYF,TGTGCCAGCAGCCTCCGGGACAGGACCTACGAGCAGTACTTC
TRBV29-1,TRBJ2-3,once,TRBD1,CSGQTGSSTDTQYF,TGCAGCGGACAGACAGGGTCCAGCACAGATACGCAGTATTTT
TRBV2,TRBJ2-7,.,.,CASRDSLIYEQYF,TGTGCCAGCAGGGACTCACTGATCTACGAGCAGTACTTC
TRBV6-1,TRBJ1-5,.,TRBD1,CASSEILQGRNQPQHF,TGTGCCAGCAGTGAGATTTTACAGGGGAGGAATCAGCCCCAGCATTTT
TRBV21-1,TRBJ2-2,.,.,CARGNSSAASPGELFF,TGTGCCAGGGGAAATTCTAGCGCCGCCTCCCCCGGGGAGCTGTTTTTT
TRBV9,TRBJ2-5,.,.,CASSEQGQETQYF,TGTGCCAGCAGCGAACAGGGTCAAGAGACCCAGTACTTC
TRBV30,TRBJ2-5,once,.,CAWRSWSGSETQYF,TGTGCCTGGAGGAGCTGGTCCGGGTCAGAGACCCAGTACTTC